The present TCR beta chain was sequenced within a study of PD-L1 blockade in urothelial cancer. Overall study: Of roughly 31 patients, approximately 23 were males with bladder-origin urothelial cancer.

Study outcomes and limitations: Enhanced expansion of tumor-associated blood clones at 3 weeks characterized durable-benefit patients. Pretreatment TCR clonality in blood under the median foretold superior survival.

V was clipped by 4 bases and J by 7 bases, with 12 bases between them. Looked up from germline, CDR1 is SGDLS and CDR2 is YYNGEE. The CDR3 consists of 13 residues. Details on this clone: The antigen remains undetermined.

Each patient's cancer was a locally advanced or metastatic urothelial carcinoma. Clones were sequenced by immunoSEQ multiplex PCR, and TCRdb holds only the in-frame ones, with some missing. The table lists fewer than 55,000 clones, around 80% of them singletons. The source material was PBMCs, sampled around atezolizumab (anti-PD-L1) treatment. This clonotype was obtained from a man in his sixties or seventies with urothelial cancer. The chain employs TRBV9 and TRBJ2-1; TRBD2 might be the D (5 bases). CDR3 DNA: TGTGCCAGCAGCCAAATATCGGGGAATGAGCAGTTCTTC. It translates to CASSQISGNEQFF.